What follows describes a single T cell receptor beta chain. Its antigen remains unknown. Single viable CD3+CD4+CD8-CD45RO+ cells were sorted as the memory CD4+ T cells. The protocol was immunoSEQ multiplex PCR, while the TCRdb copy is restricted to in-frame clones and leaves out a portion. The repertoire holds about 48,000 clones, with around 80% as singletons. The germline gives CDR1 SGHRS, CDR2 YFSETQ. Trimming removed 7 bases at V and 10 bases at J, with 21 bases between. The CDR3 has 14 residues. These data are taken from a study of memory CD4+ T cells and cytomegalovirus serostatus. Study as a whole: Of the healthy Belgian adults, 9 were CMV seropositive and more than 20 seronegative.

Overall study results and limits: About 40% of the roughly 160 known CMV-associated TCRbeta sequences appeared in CD4+ memory.

The sequence derives from an adult in good health and CMV-seronegative. The chain joins TRBV5-1 to TRBJ2-1, with D possibly being TRBD1 (5 bases). What was sequenced was memory CD4+ T cells from blood. The CDR3 protein is CASGNAVTGNEQFF. The CDR3, as DNA: TGCGCCAGCGGAAATGCTGTTACAGGTAACGAGCAGTTCTTC. Based on the CDR3 plus reference TRBV5-1 and TRBJ2-1, the full variable domain is KAGVTQTPRYLIKTRGQQVTLSCSPISGHRSVSWYQQTPGQGLQFLFEYFSETQRNKGNFPGRFSGRQFSNSRSEMNVSTLELGDSALYLCASGNAVTGNEQFFGPGTRLTVL.